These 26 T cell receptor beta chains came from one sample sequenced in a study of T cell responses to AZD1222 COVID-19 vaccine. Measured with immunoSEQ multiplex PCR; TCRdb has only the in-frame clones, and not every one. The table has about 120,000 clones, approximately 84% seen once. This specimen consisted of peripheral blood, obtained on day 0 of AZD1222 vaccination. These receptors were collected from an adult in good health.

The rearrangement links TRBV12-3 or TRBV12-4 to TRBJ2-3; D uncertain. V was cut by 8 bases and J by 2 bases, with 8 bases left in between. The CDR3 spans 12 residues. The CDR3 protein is CASLLNTDTQYF. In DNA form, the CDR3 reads TGTGCCAGCCTCTTGAACACAGATACGCAGTATTTT.

DNA for the CDR3: TGTGCCAGCAGGCTGGGGACAGGGGGCAGGTACGAGCAGTACTTC. As protein: CASRLGTGGRYEQYF. The chain recombines TRBV2 with TRBJ2-7; 12 bases map to TRBD1. CDR1 is SNHLY, CDR2 FYNNEI, per germline. The CDR3 has 15 amino acids. Germline trimming cut 6 bases from V and 4 bases from J; bases unmatched to any gene: 7.

The CDR3 DNA is TGTGCCAGCAGCTTAGGACCAGTAACGAATTCACCCCTCCACTTT. Translated: CASSLGPVTNSPLHF. V usage is TRBV7-2 and J usage is TRBJ1-6; no reliable D call. The CDR3 has 15 amino acids. In germline, CDR1 is SGHTA, CDR2 FQGNSA. The V end lost 1 base, the J end lost 7 bases, and 11 bases lay between the germline ends.

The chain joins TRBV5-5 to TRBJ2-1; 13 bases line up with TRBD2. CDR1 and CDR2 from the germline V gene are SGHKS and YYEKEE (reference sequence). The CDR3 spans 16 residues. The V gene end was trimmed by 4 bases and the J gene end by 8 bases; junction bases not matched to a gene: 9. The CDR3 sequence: CASSPGLAGEKHEQFF. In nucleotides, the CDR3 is TGTGCCAGCAGCCCTGGACTAGCGGGAGAGAAGCATGAGCAGTTCTTC.

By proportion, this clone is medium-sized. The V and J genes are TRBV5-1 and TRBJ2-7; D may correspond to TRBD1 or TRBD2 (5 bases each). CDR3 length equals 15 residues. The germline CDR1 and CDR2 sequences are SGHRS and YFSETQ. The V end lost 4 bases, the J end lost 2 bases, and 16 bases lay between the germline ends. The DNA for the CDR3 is TGCGCCAGCAGCGAAGTGTGGGGGATTCCCTACGAGCAGTACTTC. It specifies CASSEVWGIPYEQYF.

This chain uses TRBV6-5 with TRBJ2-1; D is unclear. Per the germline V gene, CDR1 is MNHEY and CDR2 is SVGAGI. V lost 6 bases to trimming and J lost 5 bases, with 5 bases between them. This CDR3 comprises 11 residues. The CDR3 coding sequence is TGTGCCAGCAGGAAAAACAATGAGCAGTTCTTC. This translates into CASRKNNEQFF.

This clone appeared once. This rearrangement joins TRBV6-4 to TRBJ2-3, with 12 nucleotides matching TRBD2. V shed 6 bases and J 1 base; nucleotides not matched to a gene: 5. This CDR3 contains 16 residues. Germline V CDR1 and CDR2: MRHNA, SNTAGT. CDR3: CASSKGLAGGTDTQYF. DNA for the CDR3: TGTGCCAGCAGCAAGGGACTAGCGGGCGGCACAGATACGCAGTATTTT.

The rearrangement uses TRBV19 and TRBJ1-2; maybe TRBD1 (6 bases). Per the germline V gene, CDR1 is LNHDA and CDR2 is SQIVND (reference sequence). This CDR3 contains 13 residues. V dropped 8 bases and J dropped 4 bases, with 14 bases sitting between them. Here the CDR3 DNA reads TGTGCCAGTTCCGACAGGTTATCCTATGGCTACACCTTC. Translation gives CASSDRLSYGYTF.

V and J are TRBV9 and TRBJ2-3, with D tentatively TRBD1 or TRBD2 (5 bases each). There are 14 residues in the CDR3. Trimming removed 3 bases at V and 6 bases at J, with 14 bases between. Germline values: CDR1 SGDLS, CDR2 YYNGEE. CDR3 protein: CASSAGTSADTQYF. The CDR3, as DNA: TGTGCCAGCAGCGCCGGGACCTCTGCGGATACGCAGTATTTT.

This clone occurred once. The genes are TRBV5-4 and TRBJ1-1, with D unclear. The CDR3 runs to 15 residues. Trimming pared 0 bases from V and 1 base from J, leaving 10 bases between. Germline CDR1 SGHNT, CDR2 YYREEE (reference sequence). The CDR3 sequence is CASSLGLGQNTEAFF. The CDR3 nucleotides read TGTGCCAGCAGCTTGGGGCTAGGGCAGAACACTGAAGCTTTCTTT.

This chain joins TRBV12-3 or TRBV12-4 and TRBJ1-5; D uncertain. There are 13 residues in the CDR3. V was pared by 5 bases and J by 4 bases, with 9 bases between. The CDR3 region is CASSTGRNQPQHF. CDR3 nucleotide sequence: TGTGCCAGCAGTACCGGACGGAATCAGCCCCAGCATTTT.

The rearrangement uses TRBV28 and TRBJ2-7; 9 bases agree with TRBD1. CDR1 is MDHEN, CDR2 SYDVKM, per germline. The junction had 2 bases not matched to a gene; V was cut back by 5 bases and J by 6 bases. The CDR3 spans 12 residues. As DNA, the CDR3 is TGTGCCAGCAGTCAGACAGGGGGCGAGCAGTACTTC. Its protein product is CASSQTGGEQYF.

CDR3 DNA sequence: TGTGCCAGCAGCTTGGGACTAGCGTCCCTCACCGGGGAGCTGTTTTTT. This sequence encodes CASSLGLASLTGELFF. This chain joins TRBV7-3 and TRBJ2-2; 10 nucleotides match TRBD2. The CDR3 covers 16 residues. The V segment lost 3 bases and the J segment 4 bases; nucleotides outside the gene matches: 5. Germline assignment: CDR1 SGHTA and CDR2 FQGTGA.

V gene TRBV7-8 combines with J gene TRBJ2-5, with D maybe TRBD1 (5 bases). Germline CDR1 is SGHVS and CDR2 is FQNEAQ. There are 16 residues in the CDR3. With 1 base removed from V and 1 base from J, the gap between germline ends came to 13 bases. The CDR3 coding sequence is TGTGCCAGCAGCTTAGTGGGGCGGTACGCCCAAGAGACCCAGTACTTC. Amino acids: CASSLVGRYAQETQYF.

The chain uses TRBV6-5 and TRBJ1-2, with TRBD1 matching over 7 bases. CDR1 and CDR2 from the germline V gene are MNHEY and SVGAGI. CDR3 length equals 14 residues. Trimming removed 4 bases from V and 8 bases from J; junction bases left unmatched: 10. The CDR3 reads CASSSPVQGRGYTF. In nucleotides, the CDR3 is TGTGCCAGCAGTTCCCCGGTACAGGGGAGGGGCTACACCTTC.

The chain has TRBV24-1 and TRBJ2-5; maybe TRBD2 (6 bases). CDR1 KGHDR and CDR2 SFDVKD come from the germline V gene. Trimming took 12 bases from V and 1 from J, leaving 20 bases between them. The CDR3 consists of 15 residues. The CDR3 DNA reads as TGTGCCGCCTCGAGTGCGTGGCGGGGCCAAGAGACCCAGTACTTC. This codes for CAASSAWRGQETQYF.

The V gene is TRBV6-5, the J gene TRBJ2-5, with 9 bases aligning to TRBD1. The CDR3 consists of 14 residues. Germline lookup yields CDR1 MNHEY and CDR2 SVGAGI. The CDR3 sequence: CASSNRGREETQYF. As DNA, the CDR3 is TGTGCGTCATCAAACAGGGGGCGCGAAGAGACCCAGTACTTC.

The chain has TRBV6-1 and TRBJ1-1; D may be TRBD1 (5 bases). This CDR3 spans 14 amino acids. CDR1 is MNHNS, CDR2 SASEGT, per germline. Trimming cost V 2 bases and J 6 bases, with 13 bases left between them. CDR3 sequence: CASSESWGRAEAFF. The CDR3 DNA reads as TGTGCCAGCAGTGAAAGTTGGGGCAGGGCTGAAGCTTTCTTT.

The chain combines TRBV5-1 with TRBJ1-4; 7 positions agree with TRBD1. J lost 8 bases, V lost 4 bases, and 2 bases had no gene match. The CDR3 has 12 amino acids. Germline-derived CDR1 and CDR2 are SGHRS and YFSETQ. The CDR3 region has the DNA TGCGCCAGCAGCCCGGGACAGGAAAAACTGTTTTTT. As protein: CASSPGQEKLFF.

The CDR3 DNA follows: TGTGCCATCGGCGGGACAGAACATCAGCCCCAGCATTTT. Its translation is CAIGGTEHQPQHF. The J gene is TRBJ1-5, the V gene TRBV10-3; 7 bases are a match to TRBD1. Germline CDR1 ENHRY, CDR2 SYGVKD. The CDR3 runs 13 residues. V shed 8 bases, J shed 5 bases, and the junction held 6 bases outside the gene matches.

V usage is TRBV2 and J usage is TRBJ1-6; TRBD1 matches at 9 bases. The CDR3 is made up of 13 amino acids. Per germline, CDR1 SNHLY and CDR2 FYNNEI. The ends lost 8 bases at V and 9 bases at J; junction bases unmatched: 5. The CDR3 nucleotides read TGTGCCAGCGGGACAGGGCTCCGTTCACCCCTCCACTTT. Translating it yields CASGTGLRSPLHF.

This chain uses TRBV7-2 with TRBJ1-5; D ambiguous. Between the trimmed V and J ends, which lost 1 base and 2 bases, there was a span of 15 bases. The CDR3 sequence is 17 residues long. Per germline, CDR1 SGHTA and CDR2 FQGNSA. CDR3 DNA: TGTGCCAGCAGCTTAGGGGATGTGGTATCGGGCAATCAGCCCCAGCATTTT. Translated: CASSLGDVVSGNQPQHF.

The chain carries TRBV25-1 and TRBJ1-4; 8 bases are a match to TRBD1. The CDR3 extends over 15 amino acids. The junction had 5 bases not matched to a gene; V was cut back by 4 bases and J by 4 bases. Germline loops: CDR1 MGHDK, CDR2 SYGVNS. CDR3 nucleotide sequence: TGTGCCAGCAGTGCGTACAGGGGGGATAATGAAAAACTGTTTTTT. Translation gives CASSAYRGDNEKLFF. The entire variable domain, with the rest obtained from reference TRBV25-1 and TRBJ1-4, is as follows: EADIYQTPRYLVIGTGKKITLECSQTMGHDKMYWYQQDPGMELHLIHYSYGVNSTEKGDLSSESTVSRIRTEHFPLTLESARPSHTSQYLCASSAYRGDNEKLFFGSGTQLSVL.

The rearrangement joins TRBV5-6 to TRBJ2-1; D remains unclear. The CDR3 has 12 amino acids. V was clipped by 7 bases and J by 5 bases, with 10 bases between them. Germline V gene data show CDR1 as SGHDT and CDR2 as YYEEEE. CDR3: CASSLLDNEQFF. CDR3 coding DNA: TGTGCCAGCTCACTTCTTGACAATGAGCAGTTCTTC.

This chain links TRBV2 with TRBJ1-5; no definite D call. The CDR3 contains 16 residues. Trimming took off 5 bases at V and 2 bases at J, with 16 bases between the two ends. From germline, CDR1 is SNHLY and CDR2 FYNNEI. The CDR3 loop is CASSPSLGSGNQPQHF. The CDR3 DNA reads TGTGCCAGCAGTCCCTCTTTGGGTAGCGGCAATCAGCCCCAGCATTTT.

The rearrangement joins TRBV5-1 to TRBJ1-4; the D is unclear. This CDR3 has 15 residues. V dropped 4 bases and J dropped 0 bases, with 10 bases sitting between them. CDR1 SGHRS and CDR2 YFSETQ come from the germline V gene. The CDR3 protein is CASSPSMATNEKLFF. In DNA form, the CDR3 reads TGCGCCAGCAGCCCTTCCATGGCAACTAATGAAAAACTGTTTTTT.